A selection of T cell receptor beta chains follows, all from one sample in a study of T cell responses to AZD1222 COVID-19 vaccine. Only in-frame clones appear in the TCRdb table, and some are missing; sequencing was by immunoSEQ multiplex PCR. Among 150,000 to 200,000 clones listed, roughly 90% were seen once. The sample was peripheral blood, taken on day 0 of AZD1222 vaccination. These receptors were obtained from an adult in good health. CDR3s include the opening cysteine and the closing phenylalanine or tryptophan. The order of the fields is CDR3 length, V gene, J gene, D gene, clone size, CDR3 protein, CDR3 DNA. The D gene is left open where the match is weak. Clone size is stated in some rows and not others, as once, few, many or a class when expanded.

>12|TRBV9|TRBJ2-3|NA|few
CASSDHWRTQYF
TGTGCCAGCAGCGACCACTGGCGTACGCAGTATTTT
>13|TRBV5-1|TRBJ1-1|NA|NA
CASSFEGNTEAFF
TGCGCCAGCAGCTTTGAGGGGAACACTGAAGCTTTCTTT
>14|TRBV18|TRBJ2-7|NA|NA
CASSPPGRPYEQYF
TGTGCCAGCTCACCACCGGGCCGACCCTACGAGCAGTACTTC
>13|TRBV6-2/TRBV6-3|TRBJ2-7|NA|NA
CASSYQNGGEQYF
TGTGCCAGCAGTTACCAGAATGGGGGCGAGCAGTACTTC
>15|TRBV15|TRBJ1-2|NA|NA
CATSREAGANYGYTF
TGTGCCACCAGCAGAGAGGCAGGAGCTAACTATGGCTACACCTTC
>13|TRBV6-5|TRBJ2-7|TRBD1|NA
CASRRTGVYEQYF
TGTGCCAGCAGGAGGACAGGGGTCTACGAGCAGTACTTC
>16|TRBV21-1|TRBJ2-7|NA|NA
CASSKVVVPSSYEQYF
TGTGCCAGCAGCAAAGTGGTGGTACCGAGCTCCTACGAGCAGTACTTC
>13|TRBV12-3/TRBV12-4|TRBJ1-3|TRBD1|NA
CASGDRAGNTIYF
TGTGCCAGCGGTGACAGGGCTGGAAACACCATATATTTT
>14|TRBV2|TRBJ2-1|TRBD2|NA
CASRLAGGPGEQFF
TGTGCCAGCCGGCTAGCGGGAGGGCCGGGTGAGCAGTTCTTC
>15|TRBV6-5|TRBJ1-3|NA|NA
CASVDRTQAGNTIYF
TGTGCCAGCGTAGACAGGACGCAGGCTGGAAACACCATATATTTT
>14|TRBV24-1|TRBJ1-5|NA|few
CATSAPSSNQPQHF
TGTGCCACCAGTGCCCCCAGTTCCAATCAGCCCCAGCATTTT
>12|TRBV6-6|TRBJ1-5|NA|NA
CASSSEDQPQHF
TGTGCCAGCAGCTCAGAGGATCAGCCCCAGCATTTT
>16|TRBV28|TRBJ2-6|NA|once
CASSLPRWVGANVLTF
TGTGCCAGCAGTCTACCTCGTTGGGTTGGGGCCAACGTCCTGACTTTC
>16|TRBV7-9|TRBJ2-2|TRBD1|NA
CASSLFLGTATGELFF
TGTGCCAGCAGCTTATTCCTCGGGACAGCCACCGGGGAGCTGTTTTTT
>15|TRBV19|TRBJ1-2|TRBD1|NA
CASSSRQGGRYGYTF
TGTGCCAGTAGTTCCCGCCAGGGGGGACGCTATGGCTACACCTTC
>16|TRBV11-2|TRBJ1-4|NA|NA
CASSADPGWTNEKLFF
TGTGCCAGCAGCGCCGACCCCGGTTGGACTAATGAAAAACTGTTTTTT
>17|TRBV7-2|TRBJ2-3|TRBD2|few
CASSFLLAGGRSDTQYF
TGTGCCAGCAGCTTTTTACTAGCGGGAGGAAGGTCAGATACGCAGTATTTT
>13|TRBV7-8|TRBJ2-7|TRBD2|NA
CASSQGGYSEQYF
TGTGCCAGCAGCCAGGGAGGGTACTCCGAGCAGTACTTC
>15|TRBV28|TRBJ2-2|NA|NA
CASRPVEGGPGELFF
TGTGCCAGCAGACCGGTCGAGGGAGGTCCCGGGGAGCTGTTTTTT
>16|TRBV5-1|TRBJ2-1|NA|once
CASSLANQGLYNEQFF
TGCGCCAGCAGCTTGGCCAACCAGGGCCTATACAATGAGCAGTTCTTC
>14|TRBV5-6|TRBJ2-7|NA|NA
CASSHQDRAYEQYF
TGTGCCAGCAGCCACCAGGACCGGGCTTACGAGCAGTACTTC
>15|TRBV28|TRBJ2-2|NA|NA
CASSPGTTGPGELFF
TGTGCCAGCAGTCCCGGGACGACCGGACCCGGGGAGCTGTTTTTT
>15|TRBV19|TRBJ2-1|TRBD2|NA
CASRSGGASYNEQFF
TGTGCCAGTCGTAGCGGGGGGGCCTCCTACAATGAGCAGTTCTTC
>15|TRBV30|TRBJ1-2|NA|NA
CAWRPPTGHLYGYTF
TGTGCCTGGAGACCCCCCACAGGGCACCTCTATGGCTACACCTTC
>14|TRBV6-2/TRBV6-3|TRBJ1-6|NA|NA
CASSSYGGAAPLHF
TGTGCCAGCAGTTCCTACGGTGGGGCGGCACCCCTCCACTTT
>16|TRBV7-2|TRBJ1-6|TRBD1|NA
CASSTAPTGSGSPLHF
TGTGCCAGCAGCACAGCCCCGACAGGGAGCGGTTCACCCCTCCACTTT
>14|TRBV5-4|TRBJ1-5|NA|NA
CASHQQGSNQPQHF
TGTGCCAGCCACCAACAGGGTAGCAATCAGCCCCAGCATTTT
>15|TRBV7-6|TRBJ1-5|NA|NA
CASSITGNGNQPQHF
TGTGCCAGCAGCATCACAGGGAATGGCAATCAGCCCCAGCATTTT
>17|TRBV11-2|TRBJ1-6|NA|NA
CASSSIRPRQKVSPLHF
TGTGCCAGCAGCTCAATCCGGCCCCGTCAGAAAGTTTCACCCCTCCACTTT
>13|TRBV11-2|TRBJ1-1|NA|NA
CASSLDLGTEAFF
TGTGCCAGCAGCTTAGATTTGGGAACTGAAGCTTTCTTT
>17|TRBV14|TRBJ1-6|NA|NA
CASSQGPGMRDNSPLHF
TGTGCCAGCAGCCAAGGTCCGGGGATGAGAGATAATTCACCCCTCCACTTT
>15|TRBV7-9|TRBJ1-6|NA|NA
CASSLGGVRGSPLHF
TGTGCCAGCAGCTTAGGAGGGGTTAGGGGTTCACCCCTCCACTTT
>12|TRBV29-1|TRBJ2-2|NA|NA
CSVDRGPGELFF
TGCAGCGTTGACAGGGGCCCCGGGGAGCTGTTTTTT
>14|TRBV6-2/TRBV6-3|TRBJ2-1|NA|NA
CASSFGTGSHEQFF
TGTGCCAGCAGTTTCGGGACGGGGAGTCATGAGCAGTTCTTC
>17|TRBV11-2|TRBJ1-2|TRBD1|NA
CASSSQGQGANSYGYTF
TGTGCCAGCAGCTCCCAGGGCCAGGGGGCGAACTCCTATGGCTACACCTTC
>13|TRBV18|TRBJ1-1|NA|NA
CASSSTGNTEAFF
TGTGCCAGCTCCTCCACAGGGAACACTGAAGCTTTCTTT
>14|TRBV5-4|TRBJ1-1|NA|once
CASSLGIVTVGAFF
TGTGCCAGCAGCTTGGGCATCGTGACGGTCGGGGCTTTCTTT